This T cell receptor beta chain comes out of a study of OX40 agonist ivuxolimab in advanced cancers. As for the study in general: With a range of roughly 20 to 80, age averaged approximately 55 years, and 70% to 85% were male.

Data came from immunoSEQ multiplex PCR; TCRdb stores just in-frame clones and leaves some out. The sample holds 90,000 to 95,000 clones; around 87% are singletons and the top ten take about 4.6%. Germline V lookup: CDR1 MNHNY, CDR2 SVGAGI (reference sequence). This CDR3 region has 15 residues. Trimming shortened V by 0 bases and J by 5 bases, and 13 bases separated the two germline ends. The receptor was derived from an adult with an advanced solid tumor such as melanoma, head and neck, liver or kidney cancer. The sample here was CD4+ or CD8+ T cells sorted from blood, taken in a trial of the OX40 agonist ivuxolimab. The rearrangement uses TRBV6-6 and TRBJ1-2; D uncertain. CDR3 coding DNA: TGTGCCAGCAGTTACTCGAAGTACAGCCCGTATGGCTACACCTTC. The encoded protein is CASSYSKYSPYGYTF.